Each of the 27 T cell receptor beta chains below was sequenced from the same sample in a study of cytomegalovirus exposure and HLA in healthy donors. In the PCR, 60 Vbeta and 13 Jbeta primers were used. Data came from immunoSEQ multiplex PCR; TCRdb stores just in-frame clones and leaves some out. The sample consists of roughly 100,000 clones, 65% to 80% of them appearing once. Sequencing was performed on PBMCs. The source of these receptors is a woman between 45 and 65 years old in good health and CMV-seropositive.

The chain is built from TRBV10-2 and TRBJ1-2; no clear D gene. The ends were cut back, 6 bases at V and 2 bases at J, with 10 bases in the middle. The CDR3 extends over 13 amino acids. Germline V gene data show CDR1 as WSHSY and CDR2 as SAAADI. The CDR3 sequence: CASREPPNYGYTF. CDR3 DNA: TGCGCCAGCAGAGAGCCCCCAAACTATGGCTACACCTTC.

The rearrangement joins TRBV6-5 to TRBJ1-2; the match to TRBD1 covers 9 bases. CDR3 length equals 14 residues. J was trimmed by 6 bases and V by 0 bases; bases with no gene match: 2. Germline V lookup: CDR1 MNHEY, CDR2 SVGAGI. As DNA, the CDR3 is TGTGCCAGCAGTTACTCGGGACAGGGAAATGGCTACACCTTC. Its translation is CASSYSGQGNGYTF.

J is TRBJ1-1 and V is TRBV6-5; 11 bases agree with TRBD1. The CDR3 consists of 14 residues. Germline V lookup: CDR1 MNHEY, CDR2 SVGAGI. The J segment lost 5 bases and the V segment lost 7 bases, leaving 6 bases of the junction unmatched. The chain's CDR3 is CASKGQGATTEAFF. CDR3 nucleotide sequence: TGTGCCAGCAAAGGACAGGGGGCGACGACTGAAGCTTTCTTT.

This chain uses TRBV30 with TRBJ2-7; tentative D call: TRBD1 (6 bases). There are 13 residues in the CDR3. The germline V and J ends were trimmed by 3 bases and 7 bases, with 16 bases remaining between them. CDR1 and CDR2 from the germline V gene are GTSNPN and SVGIG (reference sequence). The CDR3: CAWSTGLSGEQYF. The CDR3 DNA follows: TGTGCCTGGAGCACAGGGCTTTCGGGAGAGCAGTACTTC.

The V call is TRBV7-2, the J call TRBJ1-1; D gene unclear. This CDR3 has 15 amino acids. CDR1 and CDR2 from the germline V gene are SGHTA and FQGNSA. V lost 2 bases and J lost 4, with 14 bases in between. As DNA, the CDR3 is TGTGCCAGCAGCTTACAGGAGGGCTTCGGCACTGAAGCTTTCTTT. This translates into CASSLQEGFGTEAFF.

A note on this clone: Compared with germline, one end of the junction differs, possibly owing to a read error. The J gene is TRBJ2-1, the V gene TRBV7-7, with D unresolved. CDR3 length: 15 amino acids. CDR1 and CDR2 from the germline V gene are SSHAT and FNYEAQ (reference sequence). The CDR3 protein is CASSILHTPGNEQFF. The CDR3, as DNA: TGTGCTAGCAGCATCCTGCATACGCCCGGGAATGAGCAGTTCTTC.

The gene calls are TRBV5-4 and TRBJ2-7; TRBD1 is a possible D gene (6 bases). Germline V lookup: CDR1 SGHNT, CDR2 YYREEE (reference sequence). V lost 6 bases and J 2 bases, leaving 12 bases between the germline ends. The CDR3 length is 13 residues. CDR3 DNA sequence: TGTGCCAGCAAAGAACAGGGCCCCTACGAGCAGTACTTC. Amino acids: CASKEQGPYEQYF.

The chain combines TRBV6-6 with TRBJ2-5; D may be TRBD2 (5 bases). Per the germline V gene, CDR1 is MNHNY and CDR2 is SVGAGI (reference sequence). There are 13 residues in the CDR3. With 6 bases removed from V and 7 bases from J, the gap between germline ends came to 15 bases. CDR3 nucleotides: TGTGCCAGCAGAAACACGGCAGGAGGGACCCAGTACTTC. Translating it yields CASRNTAGGTQYF.

The chain joins TRBV2 to TRBJ2-1; 8 nucleotides align to TRBD1. CDR3 length: 13 amino acids. V lost 8 bases to trimming and J lost 9 bases; unmatched junction nucleotides: 9. The germline V gene encodes CDR1 SNHLY and CDR2 FYNNEI. Here the CDR3 DNA reads TGTGCCAGCCAAGACAGGGGCTGGGGTGAGCAGTTCTTC. It translates to CASQDRGWGEQFF.

The chain links TRBV5-4 to TRBJ2-3, with 11 bases aligning to TRBD2. Trimming removed 3 bases from V and 0 bases from J; junction bases left unmatched: 9. The germline V gene has CDR1 SGHNT and CDR2 YYREEE (reference sequence). The CDR3 covers 18 residues. CDR3 sequence (DNA): TGTGCCAGCAGCTCATCTAGCGGGAGGATCGTAAGCACAGATACGCAGTATTTT. It specifies CASSSSSGRIVSTDTQYF.

The chain links TRBV7-2 to TRBJ1-1, with D possibly matching TRBD1 (5 bases). Germline CDR1 and CDR2: SGHTA and FQGNSA. V lost 6 bases, J lost 4 bases, and 9 bases lay in between. The CDR3 extends over 12 amino acids. The CDR3 nucleotides are TGTGCCAGCAGTAGGGGTCTCACTGAAGCTTTCTTT. Amino acid sequence: CASSRGLTEAFF.

The chain employs TRBV6-5 and TRBJ2-5, with D possibly matching TRBD2 (6 bases). V lost 5 bases and J lost 3, with 13 bases in between. The CDR3 spans 14 residues. CDR1 and CDR2 from the germline V gene are MNHEY and SVGAGI. The CDR3 region is CASSDGGAEETQYF. CDR3 bases: TGTGCCAGCAGTGACGGCGGGGCCGAAGAGACCCAGTACTTC.

V and J are TRBV4-1 and TRBJ2-7, with D possibly TRBD2 on 5 matching bases. Trimming shortened V by 5 bases and J by 6 bases, and 8 bases separated the two germline ends. CDR3 size: 11 residues. Germline CDR1 reads MGHRA; CDR2 reads YSYEKL. For the CDR3, the DNA is TGCGCCAGCAGCGGAGGAGTCGAGCAGTACTTC. This encodes CASSGGVEQYF.

This clone was seen only a few times. The chain joins TRBV4-1 to TRBJ1-3; weak D call: TRBD1 (6 bases). The CDR3 is 18 amino acids. Germline-derived CDR1 and CDR2 are MGHRA and YSYEKL. V gave up 1 base and J gave up 4 bases, with 20 bases separating them. This chain's CDR3 is CASSQVQGYRVEGNTIYF. The DNA for the CDR3 is TGCGCCAGCAGCCAAGTCCAAGGCTACAGGGTTGAAGGAAACACCATATATTTT.

Written as DNA, the CDR3 is TGCGCCAGCAGCCCTCAGGGTTCAAGCTCCCGGCAGTTCTTC. This sequence encodes CASSPQGSSSRQFF. The chain joins TRBV5-1 to TRBJ2-1; perhaps TRBD1 as D (5 bases). Per germline, CDR1 SGHRS and CDR2 YFSETQ. The CDR3 extends over 14 amino acids. V was shortened by 4 bases and J by 12 bases, with 20 bases between the two germline ends.

The rearrangement uses TRBV7-6 and TRBJ2-5; a possible D gene is TRBD2 (6 bases). V dropped 1 base and J dropped 7 bases, with 16 bases sitting between them. CDR3 length equals 15 residues. Germline V gene sequence: CDR1 SGHVS, CDR2 FNYEAQ. CDR3 bases: TGTGCCAGCAGCTTAGGGGGACTCGAGGTGGGGACCCAGTACTTC. It translates to CASSLGGLEVGTQYF.

The rearrangement joins TRBV28 to TRBJ1-1; the match to TRBD1 covers 8 bases. The junction had 15 bases not matched to a gene; V was cut back by 8 bases and J by 4 bases. CDR1 is MDHEN and CDR2 is SYDVKM in the germline V gene. The CDR3 has 16 residues. CDR3 in amino acids: CASLSPGQGRATEAFF. CDR3 DNA: TGTGCCAGCTTAAGCCCAGGACAGGGTCGAGCCACTGAAGCTTTCTTT.

This clone turned up a few times. This chain connects TRBV14 to TRBJ1-2; possibly TRBD1 for D (5 bases). Trimming pared 0 bases from V and 5 bases from J, leaving 10 bases between. CDR1 is SGHDN, CDR2 FVKESK, per germline. The CDR3 is made up of 14 amino acids. The CDR3 DNA is TGTGCCAGCAGCCAAGATGTCGCAGGGTATGGCTACACCTTC. It yields the protein CASSQDVAGYGYTF.

The chain has TRBV18 and TRBJ2-5; unclear D gene. CDR3 length: 14 amino acids. Germline CDR1 reads KGHSH; CDR2 reads LQKENI. Trimming shortened V by 3 bases and J by 0 bases, and 8 bases separated the two germline ends. The CDR3 reads CASSPDTYQETQYF. The DNA for the CDR3 is TGTGCCAGCTCACCTGACACGTACCAAGAGACCCAGTACTTC.

This clone was found a few times. The V call is TRBV5-1, the J call TRBJ2-1; 8 bases agree with TRBD1. With 4 bases clipped from V and 3 bases from J, the junction kept 12 bases outside the gene matches. The germline V gene has CDR1 SGHRS and CDR2 YFSETQ. CDR3 length equals 17 residues. As DNA, the CDR3 is TGCGCCAGCAGCAGGGATCATCGGGACAGGATCTACAATGAGCAGTTCTTC. This encodes CASSRDHRDRIYNEQFF.

V gene TRBV7-9 combines with J gene TRBJ2-2, with 9 bases aligning to TRBD2. V lost 5 bases and J lost 2; bases outside the gene matches: 6. CDR3 length equals 16 residues. Germline V gene sequence: CDR1 SEHNR, CDR2 FQNEAQ (reference sequence). Here the CDR3 DNA reads TGTGCCAGCAGCGCGAGGCTAGCGGGAAACACCGGGGAGCTGTTTTTT. As protein: CASSARLAGNTGELFF.

This clone occurred once. The chain is built from TRBV6-5 and TRBJ2-3; 7 bases map to TRBD1. Per germline, CDR1 MNHEY and CDR2 SVGAGI. This CDR3 spans 15 amino acids. Trimming at V came to 5 bases and at J to 2 bases, leaving 7 bases not matched to a gene. CDR3 nucleotides: TGTGCCAGCAGTAGGGACAGAACCTACACAGATACGCAGTATTTT. As protein: CASSRDRTYTDTQYF.

This clone was observed once. The chain recombines TRBV27 with TRBJ1-2, with 8 nucleotides matching TRBD1. The CDR3 spans 14 residues. The germline V gene has CDR1 MNHEY and CDR2 SMNVEV (reference sequence). The trim removed 3 bases at V and 7 bases at J, leaving 7 bases unmatched. Here the CDR3 DNA reads TGTGCCAGCAGTTTCGCAGGGGGCTTTGGTGGCTACACCTTC. This codes for CASSFAGGFGGYTF.

The rearrangement joins TRBV4-2 to TRBJ2-2; TRBD2 aligns across 14 bases. Germline-derived CDR1 and CDR2 are LGHNA and YNFKEQ. With 4 bases clipped from V and 5 bases from J, the junction kept 12 bases outside the gene matches. This CDR3 is 19 amino acids long. The CDR3 loop reads CASSRETSGRALRTGELFF. The CDR3 bases are TGTGCCAGCAGCCGAGAGACTAGCGGGAGGGCCTTGCGGACCGGGGAGCTGTTTTTT.

Only a few counts were recorded for this clone. The chain links TRBV25-1 to TRBJ2-5; D ambiguous. V lost 1 base and J lost 5, with 8 bases in between. Looked up from germline, CDR1 is MGHDK and CDR2 is SYGVNS. The CDR3 is 13 residues long. The CDR3 nucleotides read TGTGCCAGCAGTGAATTGAGTGAGGAGACCCAGTACTTC. Translated: CASSELSEETQYF.

J is TRBJ2-3 and V is TRBV11-3, with 9 nucleotides matching TRBD1. CDR1 is SGHNT, CDR2 YENEEA, per germline. CDR3 length equals 16 residues. The ends lost 4 bases at V and 1 base at J; junction bases unmatched: 6. The CDR3 sequence: CASSSTTGGGTDTQYF. The DNA for the CDR3 is TGTGCCAGCAGCTCCACCACAGGGGGCGGCACAGATACGCAGTATTTT.

This clone came up once. DNA for the CDR3: TGTGCCAGCAGTGCCGGACAGGGACGTCACTATGGCTACACCTTC. Its translation: CASSAGQGRHYGYTF. The J gene is TRBJ1-2, the V gene TRBV6-1; 8 bases agree with TRBD1. Trimming at V came to 4 bases and at J to 3 bases, leaving 7 bases not matched to a gene. Germline CDR1 reads MNHNS; CDR2 reads SASEGT. The CDR3 is 15 amino acids.